A single sample is the source of the 27 T cell receptor beta chains below, sequenced in a study of Ad26.COV2.S vaccination and SARS-CoV-2 variants. Generated by immunoSEQ multiplex PCR, the TCRdb table keeps only in-frame clones and is missing some. The profile shows 430,000 or so clones, roughly 89% of them singletons. The treatment here: 15 to 20 received Ad26.COV2.S at low or high dose, single or two shots; roughly 5 received placebo; per-sample allocation not given. Repertoires come from day 63 after the first vaccine or placebo injection. The sequenced sample was peripheral blood, obtained in a trial of Ad26.COV2.S vaccine versus placebo. The source is a person between 18 and 65 years old who received the Ad26.COV2.S COVID-19 vaccine or a placebo.

The chain recombines TRBV7-2 with TRBJ2-3; TRBD2 matches 12 bases. Per the germline V gene, CDR1 is SGHTA and CDR2 is FQGNSA. V lost 5 bases, J lost 5 bases, and 8 bases stayed unmatched. The CDR3 contains 16 residues. The CDR3 DNA reads TGTGCCAGCAGCCCCGAGGGACTAGCGGGTGGAGATACGCAGTATTTT. Encoded protein: CASSPEGLAGGDTQYF.

CDR3 protein: CASSYATNYEQYV. The CDR3 nucleotides read TGTGCCAGCAGTTATGCGACCAATTACGAGCAGTACGTC. The V and J genes are TRBV6-5 and TRBJ2-7; D ambiguous. The CDR3 is 13 residues long. Germline V gene data show CDR1 as MNHEY and CDR2 as SVGAGI. Trimming shortened V by 3 bases and J by 4 bases, and 10 bases separated the two germline ends.

This clone showed up just a few times. The V call is TRBV9, the J call TRBJ2-7, with 8 bases fitting TRBD2. The junction had 13 bases not matched to a gene; V was cut back by 4 bases and J by 4 bases. The germline gives CDR1 SGDLS, CDR2 YYNGEE. The CDR3 runs 16 residues. CDR3 region: CASSPLGAGRGYEQYF. The CDR3 DNA sequence: TGTGCCAGCAGCCCCCTGGGGGCCGGGAGGGGATACGAGCAGTACTTC.

The J gene is TRBJ1-1, the V gene TRBV5-1; D is uncertain. Trimming removed 2 bases from V and 1 base from J, with 15 bases in between. The CDR3 runs to 16 residues. In germline, CDR1 is SGHRS, CDR2 YFSETQ. CDR3 bases: TGCGCCAGCAGCTTTAGGAGGCCCTGGACGAACACTGAAGCTTTCTTT. This encodes CASSFRRPWTNTEAFF.

V is TRBV19 and J is TRBJ2-3, with D uncertain. CDR1 is LNHDA and CDR2 is SQIVND in the germline V gene (reference sequence). Trimming removed 3 bases from V and 2 bases from J, with 12 bases in between. This CDR3 is 15 amino acids long. The CDR3 loop reads CASSMTATTTDTQYF. The CDR3 nucleotides are TGTGCCAGTAGTATGACCGCTACTACCACAGATACGCAGTATTTT.

This chain connects TRBV4-3 to TRBJ1-2; TRBD1 matches at 7 bases. Trimming removed 3 bases from V and 7 bases from J; junction bases left unmatched: 11. The CDR3 is 15 residues long. The germline V gene encodes CDR1 LGHNA and CDR2 YSLEER. The CDR3 nucleotides read TGCGCCAGCAGCCAGAGCCCCGGCAGGGGGTCTGGCTACACCTTC. Amino acid sequence: CASSQSPGRGSGYTF.

This chain links TRBV2 with TRBJ2-1; 7 nucleotides match TRBD1. Per the germline V gene, CDR1 is SNHLY and CDR2 is FYNNEI. This CDR3 has 15 amino acids. The junction had 5 bases not matched to a gene; V was cut back by 6 bases and J by 0 bases. CDR3 nucleotide sequence: TGTGCCAGCAGGCTGACAGGGAGCTCCTACAATGAGCAGTTCTTC. It encodes CASRLTGSSYNEQFF.

The chain combines TRBV5-4 with TRBJ2-7; 10 nucleotides line up with TRBD1. CDR1 is SGHNT, CDR2 YYREEE, per germline (reference sequence). Trimming at V came to 4 bases and at J to 5 bases, leaving 6 bases not matched to a gene. The CDR3 has 14 residues. DNA of the CDR3: TGTGCCAGCAGCCCGGGACAGGGGAATGACGAGCAGTACGTC. Translated: CASSPGQGNDEQYV.

This chain uses TRBV7-9 with TRBJ2-7; D might be TRBD1 (6 bases). This CDR3 comprises 17 residues. CDR1 and CDR2 from the germline V gene are SEHNR and FQNEAQ (reference sequence). V dropped 0 bases and J dropped 0 bases, with 15 bases sitting between them. CDR3 bases: TGTGCCAGCAGCTTAGCGCCCAGGGGCGTAATCTCCTACGAGCAGTACTTC. This translates into CASSLAPRGVISYEQYF.

This rearrangement joins TRBV7-3 to TRBJ2-1, with 8 bases fitting TRBD2. The CDR3 spans 16 residues. Germline V CDR1 and CDR2: SGHTA, FQGTGA. Losses at the gene ends were 5 bases for V and 4 bases for J; bases not matched to a gene: 10. CDR3 coding DNA: TGTGCCAGCAGCCCTTCCAGGCGGGGGGTATACAATGAGCAGTTCTTC. Residues: CASSPSRRGVYNEQFF.

The chain combines TRBV5-4 with TRBJ2-2; D assignment may be TRBD1 or TRBD2 (5 bases each). V lost 0 bases to trimming and J lost 7 bases, with 7 bases between them. The germline gives CDR1 SGHNT, CDR2 YYREEE (reference sequence). The CDR3 contains 13 residues. CDR3 sequence (DNA): TGTGCCAGCAGCTTGGTTGGGGGCGGGGAGCTGTTTTTT. Its translation is CASSLVGGGELFF.

The chain uses TRBV30 and TRBJ1-2; D uncertain. The V gene lost 7 bases and the J gene lost 3 bases, with 18 bases spanning the gap. The CDR3 covers 14 residues. Germline CDR1 reads GTSNPN; CDR2 reads SVGIG (reference sequence). The CDR3 loop reads CAYAHISGYYGYTF. CDR3 DNA: TGTGCCTATGCCCACATTTCCGGATACTATGGCTACACCTTC. The full variable domain, its missing parts supplied by reference TRBV30 and TRBJ1-2, is SQTIHQWPATLVQPVGSPLSLECTVEGTSNPNLYWYRQAAGRGLQLLFYSVGIGQISSEVPQNLSASRPQDRQFILSSKKLLLSDSGFYLCAYAHISGYYGYTFGSGTRLTVV.

Comments on this clone: This specimen includes other DNA sequences encoding the same CDR3. V usage is TRBV5-1 and J usage is TRBJ2-3; 10 bases line up with TRBD2. Looked up from germline, CDR1 is SGHRS and CDR2 is YFSETQ. This CDR3 spans 16 amino acids. Losses at the gene ends were 0 bases for V and 3 bases for J; bases not matched to a gene: 4. CDR3 nucleotide sequence: TGCGCCAGCAGCTTGGGACTAGCGGGTTCAACAGATACGCAGTATTTT. This codes for CASSLGLAGSTDTQYF.

This clone was detected once. The CDR3, as DNA: TGTGCCAGCAGCCTAATGGGGACTGAAGCTTTCTTT. This translates into CASSLMGTEAFF. The chain combines TRBV7-2 with TRBJ1-1; D not certain. V was cut by 5 bases and J by 5 bases, with 9 bases left in between. CDR1 is SGHTA, CDR2 FQGNSA, per germline. The CDR3 is made up of 12 amino acids.

The V gene is TRBV27, the J gene TRBJ2-7; TRBD1 agrees at 9 bases. This CDR3 spans 17 amino acids. J was trimmed by 0 bases and V by 7 bases; bases with no gene match: 13. The V gene's germline CDR1 is MNHEY and CDR2 SMNVEV (reference sequence). CDR3 in amino acids: CASTPTRGTGISYEQYF. CDR3 nucleotides: TGTGCCAGCACCCCCACTCGGGGGACAGGGATCTCCTACGAGCAGTACTTC.

The chain combines TRBV7-3 with TRBJ2-1; D uncertain. This CDR3 is 13 amino acids long. Deletions cut 1 base from V and 2 bases from J, with 3 bases between. Germline lookup yields CDR1 SGHTA and CDR2 FQGTGA. In DNA, the CDR3 is TGTGCCAGCAGCTTAAGCCCCTACAATGAGCAGTTCTTC. Translation: CASSLSPYNEQFF.

The chain joins TRBV13 to TRBJ1-2; possible D gene TRBD1, 5 bases. Trimming removed 0 bases from V and 8 bases from J, with 19 bases in between. The germline CDR1 and CDR2 sequences are PRHDT and FYEKMQ (reference sequence). CDR3 size: 16 residues. CDR3: CASSLGWDGRSYGYTF. The CDR3 DNA follows: TGTGCCAGCAGCTTAGGATGGGACGGGCGCTCCTACGGCTACACCTTC.

This sequence joins TRBV28 and TRBJ2-1, with 14 bases aligning to TRBD2. The germline V gene has CDR1 MDHEN and CDR2 SYDVKM. V was clipped by 10 bases and J by 7 bases; unmatched bases: 18. The CDR3 covers 18 residues. CDR3 bases: TGTGCCACCTTCCCCGGGACTAGCGGGGGCTTAGAGGGGAATGAGCAGTTCTTC. It translates to CATFPGTSGGLEGNEQFF.

CDR3 DNA: TGTGCCAGCAGCTTATCAGGGAACGCCAACGTCCTGACTTTC. It translates to CASSLSGNANVLTF. The J gene is TRBJ2-6, the V gene TRBV7-3; D perhaps matches TRBD1 (5 bases). Germline CDR1 and CDR2: SGHTA and FQGTGA. Trimming removed 2 bases from V and 7 bases from J, with 9 bases in between. The CDR3 extends over 14 amino acids.

This chain connects TRBV20-1 to TRBJ1-1; D unclear. V gave up 7 bases and J gave up 3 bases, with 6 bases separating them. Germline V gene sequence: CDR1 DFQATT, CDR2 SNEGSKA (reference sequence). The length of the CDR3 is 10 residues. CDR3 loop: CSVGYTEAFF. DNA for the CDR3: TGCAGTGTAGGCTACACTGAAGCTTTCTTT.

The V and J genes are TRBV5-1 and TRBJ1-2; the D gene is possibly TRBD1 (6 bases). This CDR3 has 13 amino acids. Trimming shortened V by 0 bases and J by 4 bases, and 7 bases separated the two germline ends. Germline V CDR1 and CDR2: SGHRS, YFSETQ. The CDR3 spells CASSLDRAYGYTF. For the CDR3, the DNA is TGCGCCAGCAGCTTGGACAGGGCCTATGGCTACACCTTC.

This clone has a single count. J is TRBJ2-3 and V is TRBV7-2; 9 bases are shared with TRBD2. The CDR3 loop spans 16 amino acids. V gave up 5 bases and J gave up 6 bases; unmatched junction bases: 12. From germline, CDR1 is SGHTA and CDR2 FQGNSA. In nucleotides, the CDR3 is TGTGCCAGCAGCGACGCCCTAGCGGGGCCACTCGATACGCAGTATTTT. Its protein is CASSDALAGPLDTQYF.

The J gene is TRBJ2-7, the V gene TRBV7-2; D is unclear. The germline gives CDR1 SGHTA, CDR2 FQGNSA. Between the trimmed V and J ends, which lost 4 bases and 3 bases, there was a span of 10 bases. CDR3 length: 13 residues. The CDR3 sequence: CASSSHPGYEQYF. CDR3 bases: TGTGCCAGCAGCTCGCACCCCGGCTACGAGCAGTACTTC.

CDR3 sequence (DNA): TGTGCCAGCACGCCCGGCCTCCCCCGGGGGGTGCAGTACGTC. It specifies CASTPGLPRGVQYV. The V call is TRBV6-5, the J call TRBJ2-7; 7 nucleotides align to TRBD2. The CDR3 sequence is 14 residues long. CDR1 is MNHEY and CDR2 is SVGAGI in the germline V gene. Trimming removed 7 bases from V and 9 bases from J; junction bases left unmatched: 15.

The rearrangement links TRBV6-5 to TRBJ1-2; D gene uncertain. The V end was cut by 6 bases, the J end by 1 base, with 6 bases between. Germline assignment: CDR1 MNHEY and CDR2 SVGAGI. This CDR3 has 12 residues. CDR3 nucleotide sequence: TGTGCCAGCAGGAACCTTAACTATGGCTACACCTTC. This translates into CASRNLNYGYTF.

The rearrangement uses TRBV10-3 and TRBJ1-2; 7 bases agree with TRBD1. Germline CDR1 and CDR2: ENHRY and SYGVKD. There are 14 residues in the CDR3. Trimming took 4 bases from V and 8 from J; bases not matched to a gene: 10. The CDR3 bases are TGTGCCATCAGTGGACAGGGTAGATTCAGGGGCTACACCTTC. This sequence encodes CAISGQGRFRGYTF.

The chain employs TRBV19 and TRBJ2-7; D is possibly TRBD1 or TRBD2 (5 bases each). V lost 4 bases to trimming and J lost 3 bases, with 10 bases between them. The CDR3 totals 13 residues. From germline, CDR1 is LNHDA and CDR2 SQIVND (reference sequence). CDR3 in amino acids: CASSRTQGYEQYV. CDR3 bases: TGTGCCAGTAGTAGGACTCAGGGCTACGAGCAGTACGTC.